These 21 T cell receptor beta chains originate from one sample sequenced in a study of T cell repertoires in cytomegalovirus infection. TCRdb ran MiXCR on the reads and lists one entry per CDR3 protein. The sample yields 300,000 to 450,000 distinct CDR3 sequences, around 18% seen once. The sequenced material came from PBMCs. Receptors originate from a human donor in good health (CMV status not recorded). Some clones in this sample may be carry-over from other donors' samples.

This clonotype has more than one count but fewer than ten. V and J are TRBV29-1 and TRBJ2-3; TRBD1 is a possible D gene (5 bases). Germline-derived CDR1 and CDR2 are SQVTM and ANQGSEA. V lost 4 bases, J lost 2 bases, and 13 bases lay in between. This CDR3 comprises 14 residues. This chain's CDR3 is CSVVKAGPTDTQYF. The CDR3 bases are TGCAGCGTTGTGAAAGCAGGGCCCACAGATACGCAGTATTTT.

This clonotype was seen repeatedly, ten times or more. V usage is TRBV12-3 or TRBV12-4 and J usage is TRBJ1-4; unclear D gene. The CDR3 contains 14 residues. V lost 4 bases and J lost 7, with 13 bases in between. CDR3 sequence (DNA): TGTGCCAGCAGTTCCCTGCCAAGGAGTGAAAAACTGTTTTTT. It specifies CASSSLPRSEKLFF.

J is TRBJ2-1 and V is TRBV11-3; tentatively, D is TRBD1 or TRBD2 (5 bases each). V was clipped by 3 bases and J by 9 bases, with 15 bases between them. Germline loops: CDR1 SGHNT, CDR2 YENEEA. This CDR3 has 14 amino acids. CDR3 sequence (DNA): TGTGCCAGCAGCTTGCTGAGGGGCGACGGTGAGCAGTTCTTC. Translation gives CASSLLRGDGEQFF.

The chain carries TRBV5-6 and TRBJ2-1; D assignment may be TRBD1 or TRBD2 (5 bases each). The CDR3 has 15 residues. CDR1 and CDR2 from the germline V gene are SGHDT and YYEEEE. V gave up 2 bases and J gave up 7 bases, with 16 bases separating them. For the CDR3, the DNA is TGTGCCAGCAGCTTCGGACTCGACAGCTTTAATGAGCAGTTCTTC. It specifies CASSFGLDSFNEQFF.

In regard to this clonotype: A read error may account for a junction end that differs from germline. The V call is TRBV10-3, the J call TRBJ1-2; unclear D gene. Germline assignment: CDR1 ENHRY and CDR2 SYGVKD. This CDR3 comprises 13 residues. The CDR3 here is CAIRESTGYGYTF. CDR3 in DNA: TGTGCCATCAGGGAGTCGACGGGCTATGGCTACACCTTC.

The table lists this clonotype with a few counts. The chain carries TRBV7-9 and TRBJ2-3, with 9 bases fitting TRBD1. J lost 6 bases, V lost 5 bases, and 12 bases had no gene match. This CDR3 is built from 16 residues. The germline CDR1 and CDR2 sequences are SEHNR and FQNEAQ (reference sequence). The CDR3 region is CASSPTKGQGFDTQYF. CDR3 bases: TGTGCCAGCAGCCCAACTAAAGGACAGGGGTTTGATACGCAGTATTTT.

The CDR3 DNA follows: TGTGCCAGCAGTGTAGACCCATCCTCCTACGAGCAGTACTTC. Translating gives CASSVDPSSYEQYF. The J gene is TRBJ2-7, the V gene TRBV2; no reliable D call. The V and J ends lost 4 bases and 0 bases respectively, with 10 bases between them. Germline V gene data show CDR1 as SNHLY and CDR2 as FYNNEI. The CDR3 extends over 14 amino acids.

V is TRBV7-2 and J is TRBJ2-7, with TRBD2 matching 11 bases. Trimming took 8 bases from V and 7 from J; bases not matched to a gene: 10. This CDR3 is built from 14 residues. CDR1 is SGHTA, CDR2 FQGNSA, per germline. For the CDR3, the DNA is TGTGCCAGCGCCACGGGGACTAGCGGCGGGGAGCAGTACTTC. This sequence encodes CASATGTSGGEQYF.

This clonotype was counted only a few times. CDR3 in amino acids: CASSQGSLNYGYTF. The DNA for the CDR3 is TGCGCCAGCAGCCAAGGGTCCCTTAACTATGGCTACACCTTC. This sequence joins TRBV4-3 and TRBJ1-2, with D unclear. The CDR3 extends over 14 amino acids. The ends were cut back, 1 base at V and 1 base at J, with 7 bases in the middle. The germline V gene encodes CDR1 LGHNA and CDR2 YSLEER.

The chain carries TRBV6-2 or TRBV6-3 and TRBJ2-7, with 13 bases matching TRBD2. This CDR3 has 14 amino acids. V gave up 9 bases and J gave up 3 bases; unmatched junction bases: 5. CDR1 and CDR2 (germline): MNHEY, SVGEGT. The CDR3 spells CASGLAGAIYEQYF. The CDR3 DNA is TGTGCCAGTGGACTAGCGGGGGCTATCTACGAGCAGTACTTC.

This clonotype was counted between two and nine times. The rearrangement uses TRBV24-1 and TRBJ2-1, with D uncertain. The CDR3 runs 12 residues. V lost 5 bases and J lost 3, with 4 bases in between. CDR1 and CDR2 from the germline V gene are KGHDR and SFDVKD. DNA of the CDR3: TGTGCCACCAGTGCCGGCTACAATGAGCAGTTCTTC. Protein: CATSAGYNEQFF.

This clonotype was seen at least ten times. The gene calls are TRBV7-8 and TRBJ1-1; 10 bases are a match to TRBD1. This CDR3 spans 19 amino acids. V shed 0 bases, J shed 0 bases, and the junction held 10 bases outside the gene matches. Germline CDR1 is SGHVS and CDR2 is FQNEAQ. DNA of the CDR3: TGTGCCAGCAGCTTAGCGGGACAGGGGCCGCTTTGGGTGAACACTGAAGCTTTCTTT. Translation gives CASSLAGQGPLWVNTEAFF.

With respect to this clonotype: No conserved phenylalanine or tryptophan is present at the end of the CDR3, so a read error is the likely explanation. The gene calls are TRBV7-4 and TRBJ1-1; no definite D call. V was cut by 4 bases and J by 2 bases, with 11 bases left in between. There are 14 residues in the CDR3. Looked up from germline, CDR1 is SGHVT and CDR2 is SQSDAQ. The CDR3 DNA follows: TGTGCCAGCAGCTACGGGGAAATTAACACTGAAGCTTTCCTT. Encoded protein: CASSYGEINTEAFL.

The chain employs TRBV29-1 and TRBJ2-3; 8 bases align to TRBD1. Germline V gene sequence: CDR1 SQVTM, CDR2 ANQGSEA. V was pared by 1 base and J by 6 bases, with 9 bases of the junction left unmatched. The CDR3 consists of 15 residues. As DNA, the CDR3 is TGCAGCGTTGAAGGAAGCGACAGGGGAGCGGATACGCAGTATTTT. Its translation is CSVEGSDRGADTQYF.

This clonotype was seen repeatedly, ten times or more. The chain uses TRBV7-2 and TRBJ1-2, with a possible D match to TRBD1 (5 bases). The CDR3 length is 15 residues. Germline V gene sequence: CDR1 SGHTA, CDR2 FQGNSA. Trimming took off 0 bases at V and 2 bases at J, with 10 bases between the two ends. The CDR3 bases are TGTGCCAGCAGCTTAGCGAATGGGGGGAACTATGGCTACACCTTC. Amino acid sequence: CASSLANGGNYGYTF. Full variable domain (rest looked up from reference TRBV7-2 and TRBJ1-2): GAGVSQSPSNKVTEKGKDVELRCDPISGHTALYWYRQSLGQGLEFLIYFQGNSAPDKSGLPSDRFSAERTGGSVSTLTIQRTQQEDSAVYLCASSLANGGNYGYTFGSGTRLTVV.

The genes are TRBV19 and TRBJ1-1; TRBD1 might be the D (5 bases). The CDR3 totals 15 residues. CDR1 and CDR2 (germline): LNHDA, SQIVND (reference sequence). V was clipped by 6 bases and J by 1 base, with 15 bases between them. For the CDR3, the DNA is TGTGCCAGTAGAAAGGGTGGGGACCCGAACACTGAAGCTTTCTTT. It codes for CASRKGGDPNTEAFF.

At least ten counts were recorded for this clonotype. This sequence joins TRBV7-2 and TRBJ1-6; a possible D gene is TRBD1 (5 bases). The CDR3 spans 12 residues. V was shortened by 5 bases and J by 10 bases, with 9 bases between the two germline ends. CDR1 is SGHTA and CDR2 is FQGNSA in the germline V gene. The CDR3 bases are TGTGCCAGCAGCCGCGGGGGGTCACCCCTCCACTTT. Its translation: CASSRGGSPLHF.

The genes are TRBV28 and TRBJ1-5, with D possibly matching TRBD1 (6 bases). Looked up from germline, CDR1 is MDHEN and CDR2 is SYDVKM. V was shortened by 6 bases and J by 5 bases, with 17 bases between the two germline ends. This CDR3 is built from 15 residues. This chain's CDR3 is CASRPQGPIDQPQHF. CDR3 nucleotides: TGTGCCAGCAGGCCCCAGGGGCCTATAGATCAGCCCCAGCATTTT.

This clonotype occurred many times. DNA for the CDR3: TGTGCCAGCAGCCTGAAGGGAATCACTGAAGCTTTCTTT. The encoded protein is CASSLKGITEAFF. The chain uses TRBV7-2 and TRBJ1-1, with no clear D. Looked up from germline, CDR1 is SGHTA and CDR2 is FQGNSA. The V end lost 5 bases, the J end lost 4 bases, and 11 bases lay between the germline ends. The CDR3 length is 13 residues. Supplemented by reference TRBV7-2 and TRBJ1-1, the full variable domain reads GAGVSQSPSNKVTEKGKDVELRCDPISGHTALYWYRQSLGQGLEFLIYFQGNSAPDKSGLPSDRFSAERTGGSVSTLTIQRTQQEDSAVYLCASSLKGITEAFFGQGTRLTVV.

This chain joins TRBV27 and TRBJ1-1; perhaps TRBD1 as D (5 bases). The V and J ends lost 1 base and 4 bases respectively, with 7 bases between them. The germline V gene has CDR1 MNHEY and CDR2 SMNVEV (reference sequence). This CDR3 comprises 13 residues. CDR3 sequence reads: CASSLFRGTEAFF. The DNA for the CDR3 is TGTGCCAGCAGTTTATTTAGGGGCACTGAAGCTTTCTTT.

This clonotype was recorded a few times. V is TRBV15 and J is TRBJ2-1, with 11 nucleotides matching TRBD1. The CDR3 spans 16 residues. Germline values: CDR1 LNHNV, CDR2 YYDKDF (reference sequence). With V trimmed by 2 bases and J by 6 bases, 6 bases remained unmatched. CDR3 nucleotide sequence: TGTGCCACCAGCAGACCGCCGGGACAGGGGGGCAATGAGCAGTTCTTC. Protein: CATSRPPGQGGNEQFF. Drawing the rest from reference TRBV15 and TRBJ2-1, the complete variable domain is DAMVIQNPRYQVTQFGKPVTLSCSQTLNHNVMYWYQQKSSQAPKLLFHYYDKDFNNEADTPDNFQSRRPNTSFCFLDIRSPGLGDTAMYLCATSRPPGQGGNEQFFGPGTRLTVL.